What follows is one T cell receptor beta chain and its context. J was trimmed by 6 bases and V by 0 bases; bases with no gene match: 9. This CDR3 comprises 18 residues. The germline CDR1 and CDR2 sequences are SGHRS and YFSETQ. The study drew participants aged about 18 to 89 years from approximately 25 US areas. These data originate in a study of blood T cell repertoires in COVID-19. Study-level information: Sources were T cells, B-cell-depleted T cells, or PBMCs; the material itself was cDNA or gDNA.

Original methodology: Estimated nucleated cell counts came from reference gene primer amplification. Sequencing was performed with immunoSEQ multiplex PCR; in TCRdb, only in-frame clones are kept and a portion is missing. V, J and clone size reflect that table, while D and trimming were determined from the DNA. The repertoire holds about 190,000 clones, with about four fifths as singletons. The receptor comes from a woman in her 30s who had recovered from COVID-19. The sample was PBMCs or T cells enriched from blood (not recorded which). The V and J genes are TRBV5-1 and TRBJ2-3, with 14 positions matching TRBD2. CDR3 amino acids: CASSLGTSGGTWVDTQYF. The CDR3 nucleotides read TGCGCCAGCAGCTTGGGGACTAGCGGGGGGACCTGGGTGGATACGCAGTATTTT.